These 22 T cell receptor beta chains were all obtained from the same sample, sequenced in a study of T cells expressing NK-cell markers. TCRdb re-called the 5' RACE reads; one entry per CDR3 protein, DNA not given. Here the sample table reports around 550,000 distinct CDR3 sequences. Material: blood T cells: a sorted CD56 or NKG2C T cell subset, CD4+ or CD8+ T cells, or bulk PBMC T cells (not recorded which). The receptors derive from a man aged 18 to 30 in good health.

This chain connects TRBV20-1 to TRBJ2-1. The germline V gene has CDR1 DFQATT and CDR2 SNEGSKA (reference sequence). This CDR3 comprises 13 residues. The chain's CDR3 is CSANLPAVNEQFF.

The genes are TRBV5-1 and TRBJ2-7. The CDR3 contains 15 residues. Germline CDR1 SGHRS, CDR2 YFSETQ. CDR3 sequence: CASRPDLDGLYEQYF.

This sequence joins TRBV18 and TRBJ1-4. This CDR3 has 15 residues. Per germline, CDR1 KGHSH and CDR2 LQKENI. The CDR3 sequence: CASQATGKPNEKLFF.

The chain uses TRBV29-1 and TRBJ1-2. The germline V gene has CDR1 SQVTM and CDR2 ANQGSEA. This CDR3 is 14 amino acids long. The CDR3 sequence: CSVGGPRLGYGYTF.

The CDR3 sequence: CASSLGLAKKQYF. The rearrangement uses TRBV2 and TRBJ2-7; with no DNA, the TCRdb D assignment of TRBD2 cannot be verified. The CDR3 loop spans 13 amino acids. Germline V gives CDR1 SNHLY, CDR2 FYNNEI.

The chain recombines TRBV20-1 with TRBJ1-6; TCRdb selects TRBD1, and the lack of DNA leaves this call unchecked. Germline V gives CDR1 DFQATT, CDR2 SNEGSKA (reference sequence). The CDR3 has 14 residues. The CDR3 sequence is CSATGVTEASPLHF.

This sequence joins TRBV20-1 and TRBJ1-2. This CDR3 is built from 13 residues. From germline, CDR1 is DFQATT and CDR2 SNEGSKA (reference sequence). The CDR3 protein is CSARLGSNYGYTF.

The V and J genes are TRBV3-1 and TRBJ2-2; TCRdb lists TRBD1, though no DNA is available to test this call. Germline V gives CDR1 LGHDT, CDR2 YNNKEL (reference sequence). This CDR3 has 15 amino acids. CDR3 region: CASSQDWGHHRELFF.

The genes are TRBV3-1 and TRBJ2-1; the TRBD2 assignment by TCRdb is unverifiable without DNA. This CDR3 has 14 residues. Germline values: CDR1 LGHDT, CDR2 YNNKEL (reference sequence). The CDR3 reads CASSRGTSDNEQFF.

V is TRBV28 and J is TRBJ2-1; TCRdb selects TRBD2, and the lack of DNA leaves this call unchecked. The V gene's germline CDR1 is MDHEN and CDR2 SYDVKM. CDR3 length: 14 residues. CDR3 in amino acids: CASILGTNYNEQFF.

V and J are TRBV5-1 and TRBJ2-1; TCRdb's D gene call, TRBD2, goes unchecked for lack of DNA. Germline CDR1 reads SGHRS; CDR2 reads YFSETQ. There are 18 residues in the CDR3. The CDR3 protein is CASSSLSLLASSGNEQFF.

The genes are TRBV27 and TRBJ2-1; lacking DNA, the TRBD1 call made by TCRdb goes unchecked. The CDR3 runs 17 residues. Germline V gives CDR1 MNHEY, CDR2 SMNVEV (reference sequence). The CDR3 region is CASSPRPLGALENEQFF.

The V gene is TRBV6-2 or TRBV6-3, the J gene TRBJ2-2; checking the TCRdb D call of TRBD1 is not possible without DNA. The CDR3 contains 14 residues. Germline V CDR1 and CDR2: MNHEY, SVGEGT. The CDR3 protein is CASSFWTGRGELFF.

The V and J genes are TRBV7-9 and TRBJ2-7; the TCRdb call, TRBD1, lacks DNA for checking. Looked up from germline, CDR1 is SEHNR and CDR2 is FQNEAQ (reference sequence). There are 13 residues in the CDR3. The CDR3 protein is CASTITGPGEQYF.

The J gene is TRBJ2-3, the V gene TRBV4-3; TCRdb's assignment of TRBD1 cannot be checked, as there is no DNA. Germline V gives CDR1 LGHNA, CDR2 YSLEER. This CDR3 region has 17 residues. The CDR3 is CASSPRGFETSTDTQYF.

The chain uses TRBV20-1 and TRBJ2-1; with no DNA, the TCRdb D assignment of TRBD2 cannot be verified. The CDR3 spans 13 residues. The V gene's germline CDR1 is DFQATT and CDR2 SNEGSKA (reference sequence). The CDR3 region is CRPSGEAGNEQFF.

The V gene is TRBV7-9, the J gene TRBJ2-2; absent DNA, TCRdb's TRBD2 call cannot be checked. Germline lookup yields CDR1 SEHNR and CDR2 FQNEAQ (reference sequence). The CDR3 covers 14 residues. CDR3 in amino acids: CASSLLRAGGELFF.

The chain employs TRBV7-9 and TRBJ2-5; the TRBD1 assignment by TCRdb is unverifiable without DNA. The CDR3 is 15 residues long. Germline CDR1 SEHNR, CDR2 FQNEAQ (reference sequence). This CDR3 is CASSLRTGGEETQYF.

The chain links TRBV6-5 to TRBJ2-2; the TRBD2 assignment by TCRdb is unverifiable without DNA. In germline, CDR1 is MNHEY, CDR2 SVGAGI. The CDR3 has 17 residues. The CDR3: CASSYSSGTSGFGELFF.

The gene calls are TRBV9 and TRBJ2-7; absent DNA, TCRdb's TRBD2 call cannot be checked. This CDR3 contains 14 residues. From germline, CDR1 is SGDLS and CDR2 YYNGEE. CDR3 protein: CASSGGLVYDEQYF.

The V call is TRBV11-1, the J call TRBJ2-1. This CDR3 has 15 amino acids. Germline V CDR1 and CDR2: SGHAT, FQDESV (reference sequence). The CDR3: CASSSRGSDYNEQFF.

The chain recombines TRBV10-3 with TRBJ2-3. The CDR3 covers 11 residues. CDR1 is ENHRY, CDR2 SYGVKD, per germline. Here the CDR3 reads CATTRADTQYF.